Following are 18 T cell receptor beta chains from one sample sequenced in a study of memory CD8 T cells in hepatitis C reinfection. Sequencing used immunoSEQ multiplex PCR; TCRdb keeps in-frame clones, though not all of them. The sample contains 45,000 to 50,000 clones, roughly 87% of which appear only once. Time point indicated: late/post reinfection, 12 to 24 weeks after detection. Sorted cells were sequenced directly ex vivo without any in vitro expansion. The sequenced material came from naive CD8+ T cells sorted from blood. The receptors were sampled from a man in his late teens or twenties with hepatitis C virus infection.

V gene TRBV7-9 combines with J gene TRBJ2-1; D is perhaps TRBD2 (6 bases). Deletions cut 4 bases from V and 4 bases from J, with 11 bases between. CDR3 length: 14 amino acids. Germline V gene sequence: CDR1 SEHNR, CDR2 FQNEAQ (reference sequence). The CDR3 nucleotides read TGTGCCAGCAGCTCCGGTAGCGGATACAATGAGCAGTTCTTC. As protein: CASSSGSGYNEQFF.

V is TRBV9 and J is TRBJ2-1; 7 bases align to TRBD2. This CDR3 has 16 residues. The V segment lost 0 bases and the J segment 4 bases; nucleotides outside the gene matches: 7. Germline-derived CDR1 and CDR2 are SGDLS and YYNGEE. The DNA of the CDR3 is TGTGCCAGCAGCGTAGAGGGTCGGGGGGTATACAATGAGCAGTTCTTC. Translating gives CASSVEGRGVYNEQFF.

The rearrangement joins TRBV30 to TRBJ1-1, with D perhaps matching TRBD1 (6 bases). Trimming stripped 5 bases from V and 0 bases from J, with 7 bases between. Germline V gives CDR1 GTSNPN, CDR2 SVGIG (reference sequence). The CDR3 loop spans 12 amino acids. The CDR3 sequence: CAWQGMNTEAFF. The CDR3 bases are TGTGCCTGGCAGGGGATGAACACTGAAGCTTTCTTT.

The chain couples TRBV5-1 to TRBJ2-5, with TRBD2 matching over 7 bases. Per the germline V gene, CDR1 is SGHRS and CDR2 is YFSETQ. The length of the CDR3 is 17 residues. Unmatched junction bases numbered 16, after V lost 7 bases and J lost 1 base. For the CDR3, the DNA is TGCGCCAGCCGGCATACCAGCGGGGCTGAGTTCCAAGAGACCCAGTACTTC. It yields the protein CASRHTSGAEFQETQYF. The whole variable domain, filled in from reference TRBV5-1 and TRBJ2-5, reads KAGVTQTPRYLIKTRGQQVTLSCSPISGHRSVSWYQQTPGQGLQFLFEYFSETQRNKGNFPGRFSGRQFSNSRSEMNVSTLELGDSALYLCASRHTSGAEFQETQYFGPGTRLLVL.

The CDR3 loop is CASTYGVYGTDTQYF. Here the CDR3 DNA reads TGTGCCAGCACATACGGGGTTTATGGCACAGATACGCAGTATTTT. This sequence joins TRBV6-5 and TRBJ2-3, with D possibly matching TRBD2 (5 bases). V lost 7 bases to trimming and J lost 1 base, with 15 bases between them. Germline lookup yields CDR1 MNHEY and CDR2 SVGAGI. The CDR3 is 15 residues long.

The V and J genes are TRBV23-1 and TRBJ2-2; D unclear. TRBV23-1 is designated an ORF whose function remains uncertain. The CDR3 loop spans 14 amino acids. The V gene lost 4 bases and the J gene lost 3 bases, with 9 bases spanning the gap. CDR3 sequence reads: CASSPRVDTGELFF. CDR3 coding DNA: TGCGCCAGCAGTCCCCGGGTAGACACCGGGGAGCTGTTTTTT.

V and J are TRBV7-9 and TRBJ2-6; no definite D call. This CDR3 has 15 residues. CDR1 SEHNR and CDR2 FQNEAQ come from the germline V gene (reference sequence). Trimming took off 3 bases at V and 3 bases at J, with 9 bases between the two ends. CDR3 nucleotide sequence: TGTGCCAGCAGCTTCTCGGTCGGTGGGGCCAACGTCCTGACTTTC. Amino acids: CASSFSVGGANVLTF.

This chain links TRBV19 with TRBJ1-5; D not resolved. The germline V and J ends were trimmed by 3 bases and 3 bases, with 12 bases remaining between them. This CDR3 has 15 residues. Germline V gene lookup returns CDR1 LNHDA and CDR2 SQIVND (reference sequence). CDR3 amino acids: CASSMGRGFNQPQHF. Written as DNA, the CDR3 is TGTGCCAGTAGTATGGGAAGAGGGTTCAATCAGCCCCAGCATTTT.

This chain links TRBV28 with TRBJ2-7; weak D call: TRBD2 (6 bases). V was cut by 4 bases and J by 3 bases, with 19 bases left in between. CDR3 size: 16 residues. CDR1 MDHEN and CDR2 SYDVKM come from the germline V gene. The CDR3 DNA follows: TGTGCCAGCAGTTCACCCTCCGGGACTCCCTACTACGAGCAGTACTTC. Translation gives CASSSPSGTPYYEQYF.

The chain is built from TRBV5-1 and TRBJ1-1, with D perhaps matching TRBD1 (6 bases). CDR1 and CDR2 from the germline V gene are SGHRS and YFSETQ. CDR3 length: 17 amino acids. With 0 bases removed from V and 1 base from J, the gap between germline ends came to 16 bases. CDR3 DNA: TGCGCCAGCAGCTTGGCCATGGGGGGGCTAAAGAACACTGAAGCTTTCTTT. Translation: CASSLAMGGLKNTEAFF. The full variable domain, in which reference TRBV5-1 and TRBJ1-1 provide the parts outside the CDR3, is KAGVTQTPRYLIKTRGQQVTLSCSPISGHRSVSWYQQTPGQGLQFLFEYFSETQRNKGNFPGRFSGRQFSNSRSEMNVSTLELGDSALYLCASSLAMGGLKNTEAFFGQGTRLTVV.

The chain uses TRBV29-1 and TRBJ2-5, with a weak D call TRBD1 (7 bases). The end of the DNA fits TRBJ2-7 better, so the J call may be wrong. This CDR3 has 14 residues. In germline, CDR1 is SQVTM, CDR2 ANQGSEA. The CDR3 here is CSIGGGGGSYEQYF. The CDR3 DNA follows: TGCAGCATAGGGGGCGGAGGGGGATCCTACGAGCAGTACTTC.

The J gene is TRBJ2-1, the V gene TRBV19; 12 bases map to TRBD2. V dropped 4 bases and J dropped 5; count of bases not matched to a gene: 3. Germline V gene lookup returns CDR1 LNHDA and CDR2 SQIVND (reference sequence). CDR3 size: 15 residues. CDR3 sequence (DNA): TGTGCCAGTAGTAAGGGACTAGCGGGCCACAATGAGCAGTTCTTC. Encoded protein: CASSKGLAGHNEQFF.

This clone was seen just once. The chain joins TRBV7-7 to TRBJ2-3, with 14 bases that match TRBD2. J was trimmed by 3 bases and V by 3 bases; bases with no gene match: 2. The CDR3 contains 16 residues. Germline V gene sequence: CDR1 SSHAT, CDR2 FNYEAQ (reference sequence). CDR3 sequence: CASSFGLAGGTDTQYF. DNA for the CDR3: TGTGCCAGCAGCTTCGGACTAGCGGGGGGAACAGATACGCAGTATTTT. The full variable domain, with the rest looked up from reference TRBV7-7 and TRBJ2-3, is GAGVSQSPRYKVTKRGQDVTLRCDPISSHATLYWYQQALGQGPEFLTYFNYEAQPDKSGLPSDRFSAERPEGSISTLTIQRTEQRDSAMYRCASSFGLAGGTDTQYFGPGTRLTVL.

The rearrangement links TRBV13 to TRBJ2-7, with D maybe TRBD2 (6 bases). The CDR3 loop spans 14 amino acids. The germline V gene encodes CDR1 PRHDT and CDR2 FYEKMQ (reference sequence). Trimming shortened V by 7 bases and J by 4 bases, and 17 bases separated the two germline ends. In DNA, the CDR3 is TGTGCCAGCACCGCGGCTAGCGTACGGTACGAGCAGTACTTC. Its protein product is CASTAASVRYEQYF.

The V gene is TRBV10-2, the J gene TRBJ2-3; 9 positions agree with TRBD2. Germline V gene data show CDR1 as WSHSY and CDR2 as SAAADI. This CDR3 contains 14 residues. V lost 8 bases to trimming and J lost 2 bases; unmatched junction nucleotides: 5. The CDR3 DNA follows: TGCGCCAGCGAATCTAGCGGGAACACAGATACGCAGTATTTT. Amino acids: CASESSGNTDTQYF.

The chain carries TRBV27 and TRBJ2-5, with 9 bases lining up with TRBD1. Germline V gene data show CDR1 as MNHEY and CDR2 as SMNVEV (reference sequence). The CDR3 runs 16 residues. The ends lost 6 bases at V and 1 base at J; junction bases unmatched: 9. The CDR3 loop is CASRPQTGGPQETQYF. In DNA, the CDR3 is TGTGCCAGCAGACCTCAGACAGGGGGACCCCAAGAGACCCAGTACTTC.

The chain links TRBV7-9 to TRBJ2-7; TRBD2 agrees at 7 bases. Germline trimming cut 3 bases from V and 5 bases from J; bases unmatched to any gene: 7. CDR3 length: 14 residues. Germline CDR1 and CDR2: SEHNR and FQNEAQ (reference sequence). CDR3 in amino acids: CASSFGLGYDEQYV. The CDR3 nucleotides are TGTGCCAGCAGCTTCGGACTAGGATACGACGAGCAGTACGTC.

The V gene is TRBV19, the J gene TRBJ2-2; weak D call: TRBD2 (6 bases). This CDR3 comprises 15 residues. V was clipped by 3 bases and J by 4 bases, with 12 bases between them. Germline values: CDR1 LNHDA, CDR2 SQIVND (reference sequence). Here the CDR3 reads CASSMASAGTGELFF. CDR3 in DNA: TGTGCCAGTAGTATGGCTAGCGCGGGCACCGGGGAGCTGTTTTTT.